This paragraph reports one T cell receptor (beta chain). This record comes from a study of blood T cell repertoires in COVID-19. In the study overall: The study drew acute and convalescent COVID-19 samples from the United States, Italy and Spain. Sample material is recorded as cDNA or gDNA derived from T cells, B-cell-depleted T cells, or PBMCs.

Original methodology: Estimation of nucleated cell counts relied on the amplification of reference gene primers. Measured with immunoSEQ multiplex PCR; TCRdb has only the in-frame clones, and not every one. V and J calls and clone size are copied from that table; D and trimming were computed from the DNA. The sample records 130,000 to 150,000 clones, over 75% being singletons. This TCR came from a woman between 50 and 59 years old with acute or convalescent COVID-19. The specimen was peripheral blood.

As DNA, the CDR3 is TGTGCCAGCAGTGACCTGGGACAGGGGCTCAATCAGCCCCAGCATTTT. Protein sequence: CASSDLGQGLNQPQHF. The rearrangement uses TRBV6-1 and TRBJ1-5; 10 bases agree with TRBD1. V gave up 3 bases and J gave up 3 bases; unmatched junction bases: 5. The CDR3 totals 16 residues. The V gene's germline CDR1 is MNHNS and CDR2 SASEGT.